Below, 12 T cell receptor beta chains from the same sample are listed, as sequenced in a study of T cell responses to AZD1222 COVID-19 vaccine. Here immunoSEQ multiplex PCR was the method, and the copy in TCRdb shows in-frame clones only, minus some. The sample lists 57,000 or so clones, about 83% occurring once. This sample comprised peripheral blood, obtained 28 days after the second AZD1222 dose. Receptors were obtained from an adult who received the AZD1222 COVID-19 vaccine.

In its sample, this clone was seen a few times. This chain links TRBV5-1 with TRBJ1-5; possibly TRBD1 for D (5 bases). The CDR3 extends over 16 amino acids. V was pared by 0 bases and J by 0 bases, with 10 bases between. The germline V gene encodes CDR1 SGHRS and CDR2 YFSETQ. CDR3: CASSLAGHYSNQPQHF. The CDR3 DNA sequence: TGCGCCAGCAGCTTGGCCGGACATTATAGCAATCAGCCCCAGCATTTT.

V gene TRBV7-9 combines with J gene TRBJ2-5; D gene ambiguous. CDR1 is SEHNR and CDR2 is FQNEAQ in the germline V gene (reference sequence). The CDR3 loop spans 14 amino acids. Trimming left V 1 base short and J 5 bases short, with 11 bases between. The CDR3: CASSLGRLSETQYF. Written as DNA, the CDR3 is TGTGCCAGCAGCTTAGGTCGATTGTCGGAGACCCAGTACTTC.

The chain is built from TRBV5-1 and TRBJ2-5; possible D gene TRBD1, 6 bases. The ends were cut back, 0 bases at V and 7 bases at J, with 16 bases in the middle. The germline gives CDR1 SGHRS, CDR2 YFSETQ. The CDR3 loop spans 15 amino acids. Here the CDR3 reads CASSLEQGPRGTQYF. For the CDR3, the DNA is TGCGCCAGCAGCTTGGAACAGGGACCCCGGGGGACCCAGTACTTC.

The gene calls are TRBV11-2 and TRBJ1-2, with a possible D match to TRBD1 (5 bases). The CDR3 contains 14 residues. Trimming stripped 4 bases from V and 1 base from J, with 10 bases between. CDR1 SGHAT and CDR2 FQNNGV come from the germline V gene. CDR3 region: CASSSGRNNYGYTF. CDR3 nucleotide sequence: TGTGCCAGCAGCTCGGGACGGAATAACTATGGCTACACCTTC. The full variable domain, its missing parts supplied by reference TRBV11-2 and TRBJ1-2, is EAGVAQSPRYKIIEKRQSVAFWCNPISGHATLYWYQQILGQGPKLLIQFQNNGVVDDSQLPKDRFSAERLKGVDSTLKIQPAKLEDSAVYLCASSSGRNNYGYTFGSGTRLTVV.

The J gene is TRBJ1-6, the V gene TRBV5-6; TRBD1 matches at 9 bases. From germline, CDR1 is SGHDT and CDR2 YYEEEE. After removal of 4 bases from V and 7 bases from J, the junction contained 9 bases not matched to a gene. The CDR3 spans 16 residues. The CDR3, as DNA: TGTGCCAGCAGCCTCACAGGGGGCGCATACAATTCACCCCTCCACTTT. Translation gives CASSLTGGAYNSPLHF.

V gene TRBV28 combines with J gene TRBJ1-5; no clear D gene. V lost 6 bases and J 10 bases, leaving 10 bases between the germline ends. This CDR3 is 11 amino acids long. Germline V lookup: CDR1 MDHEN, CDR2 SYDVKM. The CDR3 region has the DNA TGTGCCAGCAGCCCCATGGGACCCCAGCATTTT. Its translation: CASSPMGPQHF.

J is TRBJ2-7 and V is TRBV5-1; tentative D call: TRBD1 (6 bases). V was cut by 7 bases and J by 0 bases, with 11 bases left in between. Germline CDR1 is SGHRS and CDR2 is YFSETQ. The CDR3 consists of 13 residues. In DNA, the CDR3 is TGCGCCAGCGGCCTGGACAGCTCCTACGAGCAGTACTTC. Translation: CASGLDSSYEQYF. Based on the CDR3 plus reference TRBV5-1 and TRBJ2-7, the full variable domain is KAGVTQTPRYLIKTRGQQVTLSCSPISGHRSVSWYQQTPGQGLQFLFEYFSETQRNKGNFPGRFSGRQFSNSRSEMNVSTLELGDSALYLCASGLDSSYEQYFGPGTRLTVT.

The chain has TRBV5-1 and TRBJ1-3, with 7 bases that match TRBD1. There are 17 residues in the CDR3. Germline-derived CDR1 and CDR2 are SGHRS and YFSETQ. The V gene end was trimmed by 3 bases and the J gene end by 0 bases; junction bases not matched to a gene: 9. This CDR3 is CASSSSVGGSSGNTIYF. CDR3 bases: TGCGCCAGCAGCTCCTCGGTAGGGGGCAGCTCTGGAAACACCATATATTTT.

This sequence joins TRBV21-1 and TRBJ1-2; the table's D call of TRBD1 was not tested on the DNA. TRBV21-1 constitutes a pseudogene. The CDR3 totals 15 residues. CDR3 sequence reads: CANRTGPLSNYGYTF. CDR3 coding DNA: TGTGCCAACAGGACAGGTCCTTTAAGTAACTATGGCTACACCTTC.

The CDR3: CASSQEGRSRAFF. Written as DNA, the CDR3 is TGTGCCAGCAGCCAAGAGGGACGGTCTCGAGCTTTCTTT. The chain links TRBV3-1 (or the pseudogene TRBV3-2) to TRBJ1-1; D possibly corresponds to TRBD1 (5 bases). Trimming stripped 0 bases from V and 10 bases from J, with 12 bases between. Germline assignment: CDR1 LGHDT and CDR2 YNNKEL (reference sequence). This CDR3 has 13 residues.

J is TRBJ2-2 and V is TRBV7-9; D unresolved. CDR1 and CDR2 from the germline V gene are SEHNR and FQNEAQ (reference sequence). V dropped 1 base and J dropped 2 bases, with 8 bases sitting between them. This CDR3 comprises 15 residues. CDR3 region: CASSLGSHNTGELFF. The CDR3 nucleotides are TGTGCCAGCAGCTTAGGTTCACATAACACCGGGGAGCTGTTTTTT.

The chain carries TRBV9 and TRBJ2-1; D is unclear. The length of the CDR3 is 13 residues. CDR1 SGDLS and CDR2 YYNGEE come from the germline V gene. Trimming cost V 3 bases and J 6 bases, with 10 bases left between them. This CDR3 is CASSASLANEQFF. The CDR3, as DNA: TGTGCCAGCAGCGCCTCCTTGGCCAATGAGCAGTTCTTC.